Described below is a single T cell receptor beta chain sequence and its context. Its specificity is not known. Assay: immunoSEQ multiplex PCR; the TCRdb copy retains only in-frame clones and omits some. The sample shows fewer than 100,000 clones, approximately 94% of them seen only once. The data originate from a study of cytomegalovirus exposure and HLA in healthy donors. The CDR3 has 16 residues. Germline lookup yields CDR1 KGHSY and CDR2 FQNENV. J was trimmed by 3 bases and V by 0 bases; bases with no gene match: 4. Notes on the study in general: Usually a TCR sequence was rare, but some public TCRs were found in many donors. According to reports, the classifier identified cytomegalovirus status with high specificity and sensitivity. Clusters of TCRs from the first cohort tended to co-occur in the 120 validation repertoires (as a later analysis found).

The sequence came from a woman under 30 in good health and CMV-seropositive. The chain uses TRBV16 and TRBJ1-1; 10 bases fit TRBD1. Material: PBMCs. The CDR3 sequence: CASSQSGQGTDTEAFF. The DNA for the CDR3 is TGTGCCAGCAGCCAATCGGGACAGGGGACCGACACTGAAGCTTTCTTT.